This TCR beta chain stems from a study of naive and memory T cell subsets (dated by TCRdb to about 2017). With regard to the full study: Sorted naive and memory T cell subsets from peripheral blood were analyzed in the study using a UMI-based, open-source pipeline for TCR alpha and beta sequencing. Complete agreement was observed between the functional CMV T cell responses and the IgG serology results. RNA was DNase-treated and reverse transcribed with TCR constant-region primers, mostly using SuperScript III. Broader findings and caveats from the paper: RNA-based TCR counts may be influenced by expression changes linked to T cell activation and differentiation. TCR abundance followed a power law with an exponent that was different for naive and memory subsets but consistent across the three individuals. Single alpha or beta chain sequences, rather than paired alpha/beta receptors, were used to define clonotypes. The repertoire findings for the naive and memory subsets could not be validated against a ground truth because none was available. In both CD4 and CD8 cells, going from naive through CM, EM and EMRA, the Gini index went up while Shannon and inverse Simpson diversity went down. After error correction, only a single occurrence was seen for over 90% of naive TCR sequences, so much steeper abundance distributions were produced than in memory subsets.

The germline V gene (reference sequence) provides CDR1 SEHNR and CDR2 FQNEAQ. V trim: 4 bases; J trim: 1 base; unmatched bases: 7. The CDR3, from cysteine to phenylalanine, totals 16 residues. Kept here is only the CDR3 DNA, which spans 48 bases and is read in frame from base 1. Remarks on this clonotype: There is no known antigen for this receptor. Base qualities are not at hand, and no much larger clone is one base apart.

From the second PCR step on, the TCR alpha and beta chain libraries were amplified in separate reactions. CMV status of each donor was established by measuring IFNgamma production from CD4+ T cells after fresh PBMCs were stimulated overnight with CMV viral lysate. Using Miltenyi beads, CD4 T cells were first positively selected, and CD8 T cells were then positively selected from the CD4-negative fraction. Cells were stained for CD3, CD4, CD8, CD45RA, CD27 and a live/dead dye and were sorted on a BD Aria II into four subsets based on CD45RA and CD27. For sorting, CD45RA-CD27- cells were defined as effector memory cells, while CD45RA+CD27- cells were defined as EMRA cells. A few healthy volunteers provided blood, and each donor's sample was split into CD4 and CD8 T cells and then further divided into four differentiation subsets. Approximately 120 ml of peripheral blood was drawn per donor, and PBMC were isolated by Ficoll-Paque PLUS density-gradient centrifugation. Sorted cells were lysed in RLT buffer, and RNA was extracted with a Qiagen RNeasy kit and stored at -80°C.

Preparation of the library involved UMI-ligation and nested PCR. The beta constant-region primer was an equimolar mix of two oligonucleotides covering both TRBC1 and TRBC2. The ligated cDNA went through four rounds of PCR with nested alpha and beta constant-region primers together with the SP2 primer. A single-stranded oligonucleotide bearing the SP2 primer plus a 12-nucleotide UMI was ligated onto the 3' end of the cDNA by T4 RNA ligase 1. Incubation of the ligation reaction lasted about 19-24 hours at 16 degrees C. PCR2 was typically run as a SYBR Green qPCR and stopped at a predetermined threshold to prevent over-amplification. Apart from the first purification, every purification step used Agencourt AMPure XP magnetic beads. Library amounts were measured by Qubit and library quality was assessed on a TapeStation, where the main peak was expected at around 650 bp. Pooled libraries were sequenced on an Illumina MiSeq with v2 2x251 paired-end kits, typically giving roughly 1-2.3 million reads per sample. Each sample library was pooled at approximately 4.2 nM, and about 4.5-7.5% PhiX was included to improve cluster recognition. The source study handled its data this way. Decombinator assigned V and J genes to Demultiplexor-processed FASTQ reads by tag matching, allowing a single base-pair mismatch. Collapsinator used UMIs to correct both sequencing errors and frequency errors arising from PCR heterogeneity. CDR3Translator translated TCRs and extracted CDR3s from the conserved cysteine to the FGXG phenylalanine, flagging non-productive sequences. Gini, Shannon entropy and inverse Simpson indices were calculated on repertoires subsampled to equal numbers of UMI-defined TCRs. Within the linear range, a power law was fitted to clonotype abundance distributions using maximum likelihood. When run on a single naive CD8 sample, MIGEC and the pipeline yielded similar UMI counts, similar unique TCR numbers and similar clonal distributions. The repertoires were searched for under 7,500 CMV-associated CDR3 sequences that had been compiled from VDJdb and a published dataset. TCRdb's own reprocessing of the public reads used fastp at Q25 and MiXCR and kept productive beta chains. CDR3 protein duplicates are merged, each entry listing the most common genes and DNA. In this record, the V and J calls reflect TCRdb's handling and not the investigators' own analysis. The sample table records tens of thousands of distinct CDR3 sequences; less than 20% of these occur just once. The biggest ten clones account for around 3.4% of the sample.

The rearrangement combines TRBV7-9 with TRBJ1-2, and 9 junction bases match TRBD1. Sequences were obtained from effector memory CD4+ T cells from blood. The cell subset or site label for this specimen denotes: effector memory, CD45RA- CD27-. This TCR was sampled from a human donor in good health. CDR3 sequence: CASSSITGGNNYGYTF. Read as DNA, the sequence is TGTGCCAGCAGCTCTATCACAGGGGGCAATAACTATGGCTACACCTTC.